This T cell receptor (beta chain) was identified during a study of T-cell memory formation after mild COVID-19. Study outcomes and limitations: Clonal second-wave expansions that peaked on day 37 had unconfirmed SARS-CoV-2 specificity.

Each CDR3 protein is one row after TCRdb ran MiXCR on the 5' RACE reads. The data show about 470,000 distinct CDR3 sequences, around 25% seen once. This clonotype was seen a few times. Its antigen is unknown. The receptor's source is an adult woman who had mild COVID-19 (a few samples of this study predate the infection). Cell type and time point are not known. Material: PBMCs or a T cell subset sorted from them (not recorded which).

The CDR3 loop reads CASSLILPIWPQHF. The DNA of the CDR3 is TGTGCCAGCAGCTTAATTCTACCGATATGGCCCCAGCATTTT. The chain couples TRBV7-2 to TRBJ1-5, with D uncertain. Trimming stripped 2 bases from V and 9 bases from J, with 14 bases between. The CDR3 loop spans 14 amino acids. Per the germline V gene, CDR1 is SGHTA and CDR2 is FQGNSA.